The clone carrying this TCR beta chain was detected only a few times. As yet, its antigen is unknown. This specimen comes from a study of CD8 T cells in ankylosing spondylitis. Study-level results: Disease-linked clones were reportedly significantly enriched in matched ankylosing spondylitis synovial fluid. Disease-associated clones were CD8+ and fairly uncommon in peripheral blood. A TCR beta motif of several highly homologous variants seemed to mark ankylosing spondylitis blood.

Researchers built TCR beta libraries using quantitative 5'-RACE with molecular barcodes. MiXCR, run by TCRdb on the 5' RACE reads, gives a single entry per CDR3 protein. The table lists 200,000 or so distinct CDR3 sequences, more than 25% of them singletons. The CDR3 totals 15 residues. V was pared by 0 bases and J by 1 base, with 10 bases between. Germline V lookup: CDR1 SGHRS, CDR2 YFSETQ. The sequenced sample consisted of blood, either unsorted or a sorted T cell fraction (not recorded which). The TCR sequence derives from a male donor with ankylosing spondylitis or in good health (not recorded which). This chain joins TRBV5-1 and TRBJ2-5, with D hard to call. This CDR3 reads CASSLEGFPQETQYF. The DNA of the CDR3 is TGCGCCAGCAGCTTGGAAGGTTTCCCCCAAGAGACCCAGTACTTC.